These 24 T cell receptor beta chains originate from one sample sequenced in a study of read filtering for tumor transcriptome and immune sequencing. Molecular barcoded adaptors covering alpha/delta and beta/gamma chains were used on 400 to 450 ng RNA. One entry per CDR3 protein results from TCRdb running MiXCR on the reads. Counted here are under 80,000 distinct CDR3 sequences, around 18% occurring once; the ten biggest clones make up over 12%. The specimen sequenced was a population of CD138-negative cells sorted from bone marrow. The receptor set was obtained from a donor at least 40 years old with multiple myeloma.

With respect to this clonotype: Germline is not matched at one junction end, which may reflect a read error. V gene TRBV11-2 combines with J gene TRBJ1-5; no firm D call. Germline V gene sequence: CDR1 SGHAT, CDR2 FQNNGV. The CDR3 contains 15 residues. Here the CDR3 reads CASSLGLSVNQPQHF. The CDR3 region has the DNA TGTGCTAGCAGCTTAGGTCTTAGCGTCAATCAGCCCCAGCATTTT.

DNA for the CDR3: TGTGCCAGCAGCGGCTGGGACAGAAAAGAGACCCAGTACTTC. It translates to CASSGWDRKETQYF. This chain joins TRBV9 and TRBJ2-5; the match to TRBD1 covers 7 bases. Losses at the gene ends were 3 bases for V and 3 bases for J; bases not matched to a gene: 5. The germline gives CDR1 SGDLS, CDR2 YYNGEE. The CDR3 consists of 14 residues.

Concerning this clonotype: Possible read error: a much larger clone is one base away. The V gene is TRBV27, the J gene TRBJ1-5, with D maybe TRBD1 (5 bases). Germline CDR1 and CDR2: MNHEY and SMNVEV (reference sequence). The CDR3 extends over 15 amino acids. V dropped 6 bases and J dropped 4 bases, with 16 bases sitting between them. CDR3 DNA sequence: TGTGCCAGCAGACCCTCAGGGAATCTTAATCAGCCCCAGCATTTT. Its protein product is CASRPSGNLNQPQHF.

There are many counts of this clonotype. V and J are TRBV18 and TRBJ2-1; D is perhaps TRBD2 (6 bases). The germline V gene has CDR1 KGHSH and CDR2 LQKENI. Between the trimmed V and J ends, which lost 6 bases and 7 bases, there was a span of 16 bases. The CDR3 runs to 14 residues. CDR3 sequence (DNA): TGTGCCAGCTCCCCGCCGGGGGTTTATAATGAGCAGTTCTTC. Translated: CASSPPGVYNEQFF.

This clonotype was counted at least ten times. The CDR3 DNA sequence: TGTGCCAGCACTCGGGACGCGAGAGAGACCCAGTACTTC. Translation: CASTRDARETQYF. V gene TRBV12-3 or TRBV12-4 combines with J gene TRBJ2-5; perhaps D is TRBD1 or TRBD2 (5 bases each). The length of the CDR3 is 13 residues. V lost 7 bases to trimming and J lost 4 bases, with 13 bases between them.

V and J are TRBV4-1 and TRBJ1-4; possibly TRBD1 for D (6 bases). The CDR3 loop spans 11 amino acids. Germline CDR1 MGHRA, CDR2 YSYEKL. V was shortened by 8 bases and J by 10 bases, with 11 bases between the two germline ends. The CDR3 region is CASGGGGKLFF. The CDR3 DNA is TGCGCCAGCGGGGGAGGGGGAAAACTGTTTTTT.

This clonotype was seen ten or more times. The rearrangement uses TRBV5-1 and TRBJ1-6; D is possibly TRBD1 (5 bases). The V and J ends lost 5 bases and 8 bases respectively, with 11 bases between them. The CDR3 covers 13 residues. The germline CDR1 and CDR2 sequences are SGHRS and YFSETQ. The CDR3 DNA reads TGCGCCAGCAGGTTACAGACAGATTCACCCCTCCACTTT. Protein: CASRLQTDSPLHF. Filled out from reference TRBV5-1 and TRBJ1-6, the complete variable domain reads KAGVTQTPRYLIKTRGQQVTLSCSPISGHRSVSWYQQTPGQGLQFLFEYFSETQRNKGNFPGRFSGRQFSNSRSEMNVSTLELGDSALYLCASRLQTDSPLHFGNGTRLTVT.

The rearrangement links TRBV5-6 to TRBJ1-3; no clear D gene. In germline, CDR1 is SGHDT, CDR2 YYEEEE. The CDR3 sequence is 13 residues long. Trimming left V 1 base short and J 2 bases short, with 4 bases between. The CDR3 DNA sequence: TGTGCCAGCAGCTTGACAGCTGGAAACACCATATATTTT. Its protein product is CASSLTAGNTIYF.

This clonotype was seen at least ten times. The chain joins TRBV4-1 to TRBJ2-5; 11 nucleotides align to TRBD1. Germline CDR1 and CDR2: MGHRA and YSYEKL. V shed 4 bases, J shed 5 bases, and the junction held 6 bases outside the gene matches. The CDR3 totals 15 residues. The CDR3 DNA is TGCGCCAGCAGCCGGGACAGGGGGTACGGGGAGACCCAGTACTTC. The encoded protein is CASSRDRGYGETQYF.

This clonotype was seen a few times. The chain combines TRBV4-1 with TRBJ2-3, with 7 bases identical to TRBD1. V lost 2 bases to trimming and J lost 1 base; unmatched junction nucleotides: 6. This CDR3 spans 16 amino acids. The V gene's germline CDR1 is MGHRA and CDR2 YSYEKL. In nucleotides, the CDR3 is TGCGCCAGCAGCCAATCCCAGGGGGTTGGCACAGATACGCAGTATTTT. Translation: CASSQSQGVGTDTQYF.

This clonotype was seen repeatedly, ten times or more. V usage is TRBV30 and J usage is TRBJ2-7, with TRBD1 identical over 9 bases. Germline V gene data show CDR1 as GTSNPN and CDR2 as SVGIG (reference sequence). V lost 5 bases to trimming and J lost 4 bases; unmatched junction nucleotides: 6. This CDR3 is 13 amino acids long. The CDR3 nucleotides are TGTGCCTGGGGGCGGGACAGGGAATACGAGCAGTACTTC. Amino acid sequence: CAWGRDREYEQYF.

This clonotype was seen only a few times. The chain is built from TRBV7-2 and TRBJ1-1; D is perhaps TRBD1 (5 bases). CDR1 and CDR2 (germline): SGHTA, FQGNSA. The CDR3 loop spans 14 amino acids. V shed 4 bases and J shed 0 bases, with 9 bases lying between them. The chain's CDR3 is CASSSGRMNTEAFF. Here the CDR3 DNA reads TGTGCCAGCAGCTCGGGACGAATGAACACTGAAGCTTTCTTT.

This chain uses TRBV5-5 with TRBJ2-7; D gene unclear. V gave up 6 bases and J gave up 6 bases, with 16 bases separating them. CDR1 is SGHKS and CDR2 is YYEKEE in the germline V gene (reference sequence). This CDR3 has 13 residues. The CDR3 spells CASTNRATSEQYF. The CDR3 DNA reads as TGTGCCAGCACCAACCGGGCCACGAGCGAGCAGTACTTC.

This clonotype was counted ten times or more. The chain is built from TRBV15 and TRBJ2-5; D is possibly TRBD1 (5 bases). Looked up from germline, CDR1 is LNHNV and CDR2 is YYDKDF (reference sequence). V was clipped by 1 base and J by 5 bases, with 11 bases between them. This CDR3 spans 14 amino acids. The CDR3 DNA reads TGTGCCACCAGCAGAGGCAGGGCTGGCGAGACCCAGTACTTC. Encoded protein: CATSRGRAGETQYF. Full variable domain (rest looked up from reference TRBV15 and TRBJ2-5): DAMVIQNPRYQVTQFGKPVTLSCSQTLNHNVMYWYQQKSSQAPKLLFHYYDKDFNNEADTPDNFQSRRPNTSFCFLDIRSPGLGDTAMYLCATSRGRAGETQYFGPGTRLLVL.

Many counts were recorded for this clonotype. The chain is built from TRBV5-1 and TRBJ2-7; D may be TRBD1 (5 bases). The length of the CDR3 is 14 residues. V was shortened by 1 base and J by 2 bases, with 10 bases between the two germline ends. Germline CDR1 reads SGHRS; CDR2 reads YFSETQ. CDR3 amino acids: CASSLQTGTYEQYF. CDR3 coding DNA: TGCGCCAGCAGCTTGCAAACAGGAACCTACGAGCAGTACTTC.

V gene TRBV6-1 combines with J gene TRBJ1-2; unclear D gene. This CDR3 spans 16 amino acids. The germline CDR1 and CDR2 sequences are MNHNS and SASEGT. With 4 bases removed from V and 4 bases from J, the gap between germline ends came to 19 bases. In DNA, the CDR3 is TGTGCCAGCAGTGGAAGACATCCGTCTCCCCCCTATGGCTACACCTTC. Translated, it gives CASSGRHPSPPYGYTF.

In this sample, this clonotype turned up a few times. The CDR3 is CASSSDRIYGYTF. CDR3 bases: TGTGCCAGCAGCTCCGACAGGATCTATGGCTACACCTTC. This chain links TRBV11-2 with TRBJ1-2; D might be TRBD1 (6 bases). Germline loops: CDR1 SGHAT, CDR2 FQNNGV. The CDR3 sequence is 13 residues long. Deletions cut 4 bases from V and 4 bases from J, with 10 bases between.

This clonotype appeared many times. One end of the junction does not line up with germline, which may come from a read error. The chain employs TRBV7-7 and TRBJ1-2; D might be TRBD1 (5 bases). Germline V gene lookup returns CDR1 SSHAT and CDR2 FNYEAQ (reference sequence). The CDR3 is 15 amino acids. CDR3 residues: CASSARRDGLYGYTF. The DNA for the CDR3 is TGTGCTAGCAGCGCGCGCCGGGACGGACTCTATGGCTACACCTTC.

The chain is built from TRBV5-1 and TRBJ2-1, with a weak D call TRBD2 (5 bases). CDR1 and CDR2 from the germline V gene are SGHRS and YFSETQ. The CDR3 is 13 residues long. V was clipped by 4 bases and J by 4 bases, with 9 bases between them. CDR3 residues: CASSKEVYNEQFF. The CDR3 nucleotides are TGCGCCAGCAGCAAGGAGGTGTACAATGAGCAGTTCTTC. Full variable domain (outside the CDR3, taken from reference TRBV5-1 and TRBJ2-1): KAGVTQTPRYLIKTRGQQVTLSCSPISGHRSVSWYQQTPGQGLQFLFEYFSETQRNKGNFPGRFSGRQFSNSRSEMNVSTLELGDSALYLCASSKEVYNEQFFGPGTRLTVL.

This clonotype showed up many times. V is TRBV20-1 and J is TRBJ2-3, with TRBD1 matching over 7 bases. The CDR3 contains 14 residues. V gave up 6 bases and J gave up 1 base; unmatched junction bases: 7. CDR1 DFQATT and CDR2 SNEGSKA come from the germline V gene (reference sequence). The CDR3 nucleotides are TGCAGTGCCATGACAGGGAGCGGCACAGATACGCAGTATTTT. Residues: CSAMTGSGTDTQYF.

This clonotype was observed many times. The V gene is TRBV28, the J gene TRBJ2-7, with unresolved D. V gave up 8 bases and J gave up 6 bases, with 11 bases separating them. Germline V gives CDR1 MDHEN, CDR2 SYDVKM. CDR3 length equals 11 residues. CDR3 sequence (DNA): TGTGCCAGCCTCGGTTTGCTCGAGCAGTACTTC. This translates into CASLGLLEQYF.

The sample holds many counts of this clonotype. The gene calls are TRBV20-1 and TRBJ2-2; no reliable D call. With 2 bases removed from V and 0 bases from J, the gap between germline ends came to 10 bases. This CDR3 comprises 15 residues. Germline V CDR1 and CDR2: DFQATT, SNEGSKA (reference sequence). CDR3 residues: CSARSATANTGELFF. CDR3 bases: TGCAGTGCTAGAAGCGCCACCGCGAACACCGGGGAGCTGTTTTTT.

Remarks on this clonotype: Germline and junction disagree at one end, which may indicate a read error. The rearrangement links TRBV7-9 to TRBJ2-5; 10 bases match TRBD1. This CDR3 spans 12 amino acids. The germline V gene has CDR1 SEHNR and CDR2 FQNEAQ (reference sequence). The CDR3 DNA reads TGTGCCAGCAGCTTTACCGGGACAGGGGAGCGCTTC. It translates to CASSFTGTGERF.

As to this clonotype: Just one base apart from a much larger clone, this may be a read error. The chain uses TRBV5-1 and TRBJ2-3; no clear D. This CDR3 has 14 residues. Germline-derived CDR1 and CDR2 are SGHRS and YFSETQ. Trimming stripped 4 bases from V and 3 bases from J, with 12 bases between. CDR3 nucleotide sequence: TGCGCCAGCAGCCGGTTCCCGCTTACAGATACGCAGTATTTT. This codes for CASSRFPLTDTQYF.